The next 29 T cell receptor beta chains were all read from a single sample in a study of metastatic and nonmetastatic thyroid tumors. TCRdb re-called the PCR reads via MiXCR. Of about 19,000 clones listed, roughly 36% are singletons. The entire patient cohort was treatment-naive prior to thyroid surgery. Sequences were obtained from tumor tissue. The receptors shown here come from a female donor with papillary thyroid cancer or a benign thyroid nodule (not recorded which). Some clones in this sample may be carry-over from other donors' samples.

This chain connects TRBV28 to TRBJ1-1; TRBD1 matches at 9 bases. Trimming cost V 2 bases and J 4 bases; bases outside gene matches: 11. The CDR3 contains 17 residues. Germline-derived CDR1 and CDR2 are MDHEN and SYDVKM. CDR3 residues: CASSLTTGGGGITEAFF. Here the CDR3 DNA reads TGTGCCAGCAGTTTAACCACAGGGGGCGGCGGGATCACTGAAGCTTTCTTT.

A remark on this clone: Since no conserved phenylalanine or tryptophan closes the CDR3, a read error is the likely cause. The limits of the CDR3 on the DNA are not certain, so only TCRdb's listed CDR3 is given. The chain recombines TRBV5-1 with TRBJ1-6; the tabulated D call, TRBD1, remains unverified against the DNA. Germline assignment: CDR1 SGHRS and CDR2 YFSETQ. The length of the CDR3 is 10 amino acids, counting both ends. The CDR3 sequence is CASSNRDRDV.

This CDR3 is CASSQLPGQGANSPLHF. The CDR3 nucleotides are TGTGCCAGCAGCCAACTCCCCGGACAGGGGGCTAATTCACCCCTCCACTTT. The chain recombines TRBV3-1 with TRBJ1-6, with TRBD1 identical over 11 bases. V lost 2 bases and J lost 6; bases outside the gene matches: 6. This CDR3 contains 17 residues. The germline V gene encodes CDR1 LGHDT and CDR2 YNNKEL (reference sequence).

This clone was found a few times. This sequence joins TRBV9 and TRBJ1-2; 7 nucleotides line up with TRBD1. V was clipped by 4 bases and J by 5 bases; unmatched bases: 11. The germline gives CDR1 SGDLS, CDR2 YYNGEE. The length of the CDR3 is 15 residues. The DNA for the CDR3 is TGTGCCAGCAGCCCCGCCAGACAGGGTCCTTATGGCTACACCTTC. Its translation is CASSPARQGPYGYTF.

This clone was recorded a few times. This chain joins TRBV28 and TRBJ2-2; 12 positions match TRBD1. Looked up from germline, CDR1 is MDHEN and CDR2 is SYDVKM. Losses at the gene ends were 5 bases for V and 1 base for J; bases not matched to a gene: 2. The CDR3 runs to 16 residues. This CDR3 reads CASSRDRGRNTGELFF. The CDR3, as DNA: TGTGCCAGCAGTCGGGACAGGGGGCGGAACACCGGGGAGCTGTTTTTT.

Here the CDR3 reads CASRAGQRTDTQYF. The CDR3 nucleotides read TGCGCCAGCAGGGCGGGACAGCGCACAGATACGCAGTATTTT. The V and J genes are TRBV5-1 and TRBJ2-3; perhaps TRBD1 as D (7 bases). The germline V and J ends were trimmed by 5 bases and 1 base, with 11 bases remaining between them. Germline V CDR1 and CDR2: SGHRS, YFSETQ. This CDR3 region has 14 residues.

The chain joins TRBV12-3 or TRBV12-4 to TRBJ1-1; D not resolved. Trimming took off 6 bases at V and 2 bases at J, with 4 bases between the two ends. CDR3 length: 11 residues. The CDR3 nucleotides are TGTGCCAGCAGATTAAACACTGAAGCTTTCTTT. As protein: CASRLNTEAFF.

This clone was counted a few times. The genes are TRBV12-3 or TRBV12-4 and TRBJ2-3; D is unresolved. V dropped 1 base and J dropped 4 bases, with 6 bases sitting between them. The CDR3 covers 13 residues. The CDR3 DNA reads TGTGCCAGCAGTTTAGGAATATCAGATACGCAGTATTTT. Translation gives CASSLGISDTQYF.

This sequence joins TRBV6-5 and TRBJ2-7; 9 nucleotides align to TRBD1. The CDR3 extends over 15 amino acids. Germline values: CDR1 MNHEY, CDR2 SVGAGI. J was trimmed by 2 bases and V by 2 bases; bases with no gene match: 4. The CDR3 DNA reads as TGTGCCAGCAGTTACAATCACAGGGGGCCCTACGAGCAGTACTTC. This codes for CASSYNHRGPYEQYF.

By share of the sample, this clone is medium-sized. This rearrangement joins TRBV20-1 to TRBJ1-2; 7 nucleotides align to TRBD1. V trimming: 1 base; J trimming: 10 bases; junction bases outside the gene matches: 12. This CDR3 contains 14 residues. CDR1 and CDR2 (germline): DFQATT, SNEGSKA (reference sequence). CDR3 sequence: CSARGGGGVFDYTF. The CDR3 DNA follows: TGCAGTGCTAGAGGAGGAGGGGGCGTCTTTGACTACACCTTC.

The chain recombines TRBV7-6 with TRBJ1-1; D is undetermined. The CDR3 totals 14 residues. The V and J ends lost 5 bases and 1 base respectively, with 11 bases between them. Looked up from germline, CDR1 is SGHVS and CDR2 is FNYEAQ. The chain's CDR3 is CASSTGPPNTEAFF. The CDR3 coding sequence is TGTGCCAGCAGCACCGGGCCGCCGAACACTGAAGCTTTCTTT.

V and J are TRBV9 and TRBJ2-3; D possibly corresponds to TRBD2 (6 bases). This CDR3 is 15 amino acids long. Per germline, CDR1 SGDLS and CDR2 YYNGEE. V was shortened by 4 bases and J by 1 base, with 13 bases between the two germline ends. CDR3 residues: CASSLFGGGTDTQYF. In nucleotides, the CDR3 is TGTGCCAGCAGCCTTTTCGGGGGAGGCACAGATACGCAGTATTTT.

The table lists this clone with a count of one. The V gene is TRBV18, the J gene TRBJ2-2; maybe TRBD1 (5 bases). The CDR3 sequence is 16 residues long. V dropped 0 bases and J dropped 5 bases, with 13 bases sitting between them. Germline CDR1 reads KGHSH; CDR2 reads LQKENI. For the CDR3, the DNA is TGTGCCAGCTCACCACCCGGGCAGGGCGGAACCGGGGAGCTGTTTTTT. Translated: CASSPPGQGGTGELFF.

The count of this clone is one. This sequence joins TRBV5-1 and TRBJ1-6; D not resolved. Trimming removed 2 bases from V and 7 bases from J, with 10 bases in between. CDR1 and CDR2 (germline): SGHRS, YFSETQ. This CDR3 is built from 14 residues. The CDR3 nucleotides read TGCGCCAGCAGCTTACGGTGGTCAAATTCACCCCTCCACTTT. This sequence encodes CASSLRWSNSPLHF.

A few counts support this clone. The genes are TRBV25-1 and TRBJ1-2, with TRBD1 matching 7 bases. Germline V gene data show CDR1 as MGHDK and CDR2 as SYGVNS. With 3 bases clipped from V and 3 bases from J, the junction kept 1 base outside the gene matches. The CDR3 is made up of 13 amino acids. The CDR3 DNA sequence: TGTGCCAGCAGTGAGGGACAGCACTATGGCTACACCTTC. Its translation: CASSEGQHYGYTF.

V is TRBV6-4 and J is TRBJ2-2; D is unclear. The V gene lost 0 bases and the J gene lost 3 bases, with 11 bases spanning the gap. The CDR3 contains 16 residues. Germline loops: CDR1 MRHNA, CDR2 SNTAGT. CDR3 loop: CASSDSGGSHTGELFF. Written as DNA, the CDR3 is TGTGCCAGCAGTGACTCGGGCGGATCTCACACCGGGGAGCTGTTTTTT.

The chain joins TRBV11-2 to TRBJ2-1, with 8 bases aligning to TRBD2. Per germline, CDR1 SGHAT and CDR2 FQNNGV. The CDR3 covers 14 residues. J lost 8 bases, V lost 0 bases, and 3 bases had no gene match. CDR3 sequence (DNA): TGTGCCAGCAGCTTAGATAGGACTAGCTATGAGCAGTTCTTC. Residues: CASSLDRTSYEQFF.

The rearrangement joins TRBV4-1 to TRBJ1-2; D remains ambiguous. The V gene lost 4 bases and the J gene lost 7 bases, with 13 bases spanning the gap. This CDR3 region has 13 residues. Looked up from germline, CDR1 is MGHRA and CDR2 is YSYEKL. The CDR3 region is CASSLPGGSGYTF. The DNA for the CDR3 is TGCGCCAGCAGCCTCCCAGGAGGCAGTGGCTACACCTTC.

The chain employs TRBV7-2 and TRBJ1-2; 8 positions match TRBD1. CDR3 size: 16 residues. In germline, CDR1 is SGHTA, CDR2 FQGNSA. The ends lost 2 bases at V and 4 bases at J; junction bases unmatched: 9. CDR3 nucleotide sequence: TGTGCCAGCAGCTTACGCCCAGGGGGCGACGCCTATGGCTACACCTTC. Protein sequence: CASSLRPGGDAYGYTF.

This clone was seen more than once but under ten times. The chain couples TRBV6-2 or TRBV6-3 to TRBJ2-3, with D perhaps TRBD1 (6 bases). V lost 2 bases and J lost 2, with 11 bases in between. Germline V gives CDR1 MNHEY, CDR2 SVGEGT. The CDR3 loop spans 15 amino acids. DNA for the CDR3: TGTGCCAGCAGTTACGGGGGCGCTTACACAGATACGCAGTATTTT. The encoded protein is CASSYGGAYTDTQYF.

This chain uses TRBV7-9 with TRBJ2-1; D is perhaps TRBD2 (5 bases). This CDR3 has 14 amino acids. CDR1 and CDR2 (germline): SEHNR, FQNEAQ (reference sequence). V lost 2 bases to trimming and J lost 1 base, with 6 bases between them. The CDR3 loop reads CASSLTGSYNEQFF. DNA for the CDR3: TGTGCCAGCAGCTTAACGGGGTCCTACAATGAGCAGTTCTTC.

This clone was picked up many times. The DNA of the CDR3 is TGTGCCAGCAAAGAACAGGAGAACACCGGGGAGCTGTTTTTT. Its translation is CASKEQENTGELFF. V gene TRBV2 combines with J gene TRBJ2-2, with D possibly matching TRBD1 (5 bases). Germline V gene data show CDR1 as SNHLY and CDR2 as FYNNEI. The CDR3 loop spans 14 amino acids. V lost 7 bases to trimming and J lost 1 base, with 10 bases between them.

The chain joins TRBV7-9 to TRBJ1-1; no clear D gene. Germline V gene data show CDR1 as SEHNR and CDR2 as FQNEAQ (reference sequence). Trimming stripped 5 bases from V and 8 bases from J, with 15 bases between. The CDR3 runs 13 residues. The CDR3 DNA reads TGTGCCAGCAGCCAGAGGGTTTCTGGGGAAGCTTTCTTT. Residues: CASSQRVSGEAFF.

The rearrangement links TRBV6-1 to TRBJ2-7, with D uncertain. V was clipped by 6 bases and J by 8 bases, with 14 bases between them. Germline-derived CDR1 and CDR2 are MNHNS and SASEGT. This CDR3 has 12 amino acids. CDR3 region: CASSPDAGKQYF. DNA for the CDR3: TGTGCCAGCAGCCCAGACGCTGGGAAGCAGTACTTC.

CDR3 sequence (DNA): TGCGCCAGCAGCCAAGAAACAGATACGCAGTATTTT. Translating it yields CASSQETDTQYF. The J gene is TRBJ2-3, the V gene TRBV4-1, with no clear D. Trimming stripped 0 bases from V and 3 bases from J, with 1 base between. The germline V gene encodes CDR1 MGHRA and CDR2 YSYEKL. The CDR3 contains 12 residues.

CDR3 region: CASSLRRGRDYGYTF. In nucleotides, the CDR3 is TGCGCCAGCAGCCTCCGACGGGGTCGTGACTATGGCTACACCTTC. V is TRBV4-1 and J is TRBJ1-2; D not resolved. Trimming pared 4 bases from V and 3 bases from J, leaving 15 bases between. There are 15 residues in the CDR3. Germline lookup yields CDR1 MGHRA and CDR2 YSYEKL.

This rearrangement joins TRBV4-2 to TRBJ2-2, with TRBD2 matching over 7 bases. Per the germline V gene, CDR1 is LGHNA and CDR2 is YNFKEQ. The CDR3 has 13 residues. The ends lost 4 bases at V and 6 bases at J; junction bases unmatched: 2. DNA of the CDR3: TGTGCCAGCAGCCCCCGGGAGGCCGGGGAGCTGTTTTTT. Its protein is CASSPREAGELFF.

The chain employs TRBV6-2 or TRBV6-3 and TRBJ2-1; TRBD1 matches 8 bases. In germline, CDR1 is MNHEY, CDR2 SVGEGT. V was pared by 5 bases and J by 7 bases, with 16 bases of the junction left unmatched. The CDR3 runs 17 residues. The CDR3, as DNA: TGTGCCAGCAGTCCTCCGGGGCAGGGGGCAGTTGTGAATGAGCAGTTCTTC. This encodes CASSPPGQGAVVNEQFF.

Within the sample, this clone is large. The chain links TRBV27 to TRBJ2-6; D unclear. Trimming pared 6 bases from V and 3 bases from J, leaving 18 bases between. This CDR3 is built from 17 residues. Germline V CDR1 and CDR2: MNHEY, SMNVEV (reference sequence). Here the CDR3 DNA reads TGTGCCAGCAGAAAGTTGTCTTCTTTGGATGGGGCCAACGTCCTGACTTTC. Encoded protein: CASRKLSSLDGANVLTF.